Listed below are T cell receptor beta chains from one sample, sequenced in a study of regulatory T cells in long-lasting Graves disease. TCRdb processed the multiplex PCR reads anew with MiXCR; each CDR3 protein has one entry. The repertoire holds 400,000 to 500,000 distinct CDR3 sequences, with around 15% as singletons. These data also formed part of another study, on T cells in Graves' hyperthyroidism and ophthalmopathy.

Here the sequenced sample was peripheral blood mononuclear cells (PBMCs), taken at new diagnosis, from a patient treated with antithyroid drugs. Receptor source: a woman between 25 and 40 years old with Graves disease. Both conserved end residues are part of each CDR3. The D gene is left open where the match is weak. Clone sizes are given selectively: once, few, many, or a class where the clone is expanded.

>TRBJ2-7|.|TRBD2|TRBV7-3
CASKPPGLASYEQYF
TGTGCCAGCAAACCGCCGGGACTAGCGTCTTACGAGCAGTACTTC
>TRBJ1-2|many|.|TRBV12-3/TRBV12-4
CASTPLANYGYTF
TGTGCCAGCACCCCTCTAGCTAACTATGGCTACACCTTC
>TRBJ2-5|.|.|TRBV7-9
CASSLVSLSEETQYF
TGTGCCAGCAGCTTAGTTAGCCTCTCGGAGGAGACCCAGTACTTC
>TRBJ2-1|once|TRBD2|TRBV27
CASSLKASGRDNEQFF
TGTGCCAGCAGTTTAAAGGCTAGCGGGAGGGACAATGAGCAGTTCTTC
>TRBJ2-5|few|TRBD2|TRBV7-2
CASSPRGSGRRETQYF
TGTGCCAGCAGCCCCCGGGGTAGCGGGAGGCGGGAGACCCAGTACTTC
>TRBJ2-5|.|.|TRBV5-1
CASSPRVQETQYF
TGCGCCAGCAGCCCCAGGGTCCAAGAGACCCAGTACTTC
>TRBJ2-7|many|.|TRBV13
CASSQTSYEQYF
TGTGCCAGCAGCCAAACTAGTTACGAGCAGTACTTC
>TRBJ2-3|many|.|TRBV20-1
CSASAMVVPTDTQYF
TGCAGTGCTAGCGCGATGGTGGTACCCACAGATACGCAGTATTTT
>TRBJ2-2|.|.|TRBV5-1
CASSFEGVSYTGELFF
TGCGCCAGCAGCTTTGAGGGAGTATCTTACACCGGGGAGCTGTTTTTT
>TRBJ2-1|.|TRBD2|TRBV28
CASSFPAGGESSYNEQFF
TGTGCCAGCAGTTTCCCAGCGGGAGGGGAAAGCTCCTACAATGAGCAGTTCTTC
>TRBJ2-5|many|.|TRBV30
CAWSPDYSQETQYF
TGTGCCTGGAGTCCGGACTACTCCCAAGAGACCCAGTACTTC
>TRBJ1-5|few|.|TRBV19
CASSIAGFNQPQHF
TGTGCCAGTAGTATTGCAGGCTTCAATCAGCCCCAGCATTTT
>TRBJ2-5|many|TRBD2|TRBV11-2
CASSPDSGRKETQYF
TGTGCCAGCAGCCCAGATAGCGGGAGGAAGGAGACCCAGTACTTC
>TRBJ1-2|many|.|TRBV30
CAWSEASGQARGYTF
TGTGCCTGGAGTGAGGCGTCCGGCCAGGCTAGGGGCTACACCTTC
>TRBJ2-3|many|.|TRBV2
CASRTTTDTQYF
TGTGCCAGCAGAACGACTACAGATACGCAGTATTTT
>TRBJ1-3|.|.|TRBV20-1
CSAPGHLQRTFSGNTIYF
TGCAGTGCTCCCGGCCACCTACAGCGGACCTTCTCTGGAAACACCATATATTTT
>TRBJ2-2|.|TRBD2|TRBV28
CASSSPGLAGASGELFF
TGTGCCAGCAGTTCCCCCGGTCTAGCGGGAGCAAGCGGGGAGCTGTTTTTT
>TRBJ2-7|.|.|TRBV4-3
CASSQDWRTYEQYF
TGCGCCAGCAGCCAAGATTGGAGGACCTACGAGCAGTACTTC
>TRBJ1-1|many|.|TRBV28
CASSPPTNTEAFF
TGTGCCAGCAGTCCCCCGACAAACACTGAAGCTTTCTTT
>TRBJ2-7|many|.|TRBV7-9
CASSLQALGGEQYF
TGTGCCAGCAGCTTGCAGGCCTTGGGAGGCGAGCAGTACTTC
>TRBJ2-1|.|.|TRBV6-1
CASSDMGYGEQFF
TGTGCCAGCAGTGATATGGGGTATGGTGAGCAGTTCTTC
>TRBJ2-5|many|TRBD1|TRBV28
CASSLGDRGEETQYF
TGTGCCAGCAGTTTGGGGGACAGGGGGGAAGAGACCCAGTACTTC
>TRBJ2-4|many|.|TRBV28
CASSPRDHPNIQYF
TGTGCCAGCAGCCCTCGGGACCACCCGAACATTCAGTACTTC
>TRBJ2-7|few|TRBD2|TRBV13
CASSPGLAGGATYEQYF
TGTGCCAGCAGCCCGGGACTAGCGGGAGGGGCCACCTACGAGCAGTACTTC
>TRBJ2-1|many|TRBD2|TRBV12-3/TRBV12-4
CASSASGRFYNEQFF
TGTGCCAGCAGTGCTAGCGGGAGATTCTACAATGAGCAGTTCTTC
>TRBJ1-1|many|.|TRBV10-1
CASSAMRGNTEAFF
TGCGCCAGCAGCGCCATGAGGGGGAACACTGAAGCTTTCTTT